The clone carrying this T cell receptor beta chain has just one count. Its antigen remains unidentified. Primers included in the PCR were 60 Vbeta and 13 Jbeta primers. TCRdb's copy holds only in-frame clones and misses some; the assay was immunoSEQ multiplex PCR. In the table there are 150,000 to 200,000 clones, about 81% of which are singletons. The data originate from a study of cytomegalovirus exposure and HLA in healthy donors. Whole-study results and caveats: In vitro checks showed that three CMV-associated chains really do target CMV antigens.

Everyone who donated was a healthy bone marrow donor. Germline CDR1 reads LNHDA; CDR2 reads SQIVND (reference sequence). Between the trimmed V and J ends, which lost 5 bases and 6 bases, there was a span of 17 bases. There are 15 residues in the CDR3. Sequenced sample: PBMCs. The chain joins TRBV19 to TRBJ1-5; D is possibly TRBD1 (6 bases). The receptor comes from a woman aged 18-29 years in good health and CMV-seropositive. CDR3 coding DNA: TGTGCCAGTAGTGTTCAGACAGGCGGGCGTCAGCCCCAGCATTTT. Translation: CASSVQTGGRQPQHF.